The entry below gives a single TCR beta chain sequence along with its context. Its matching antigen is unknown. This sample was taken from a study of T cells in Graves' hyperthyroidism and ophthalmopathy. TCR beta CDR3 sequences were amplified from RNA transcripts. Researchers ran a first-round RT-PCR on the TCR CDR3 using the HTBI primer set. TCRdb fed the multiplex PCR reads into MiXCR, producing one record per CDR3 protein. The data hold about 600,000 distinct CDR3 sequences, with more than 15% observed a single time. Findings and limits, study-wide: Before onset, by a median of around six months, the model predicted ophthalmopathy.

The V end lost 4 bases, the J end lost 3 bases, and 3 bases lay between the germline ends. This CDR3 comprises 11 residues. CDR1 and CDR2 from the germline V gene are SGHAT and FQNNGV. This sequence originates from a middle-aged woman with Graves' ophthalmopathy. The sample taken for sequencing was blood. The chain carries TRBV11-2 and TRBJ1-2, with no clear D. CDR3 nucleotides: TGTGCCAGCAGCTCATACTATGGCTACACCTTC. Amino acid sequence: CASSSYYGYTF.